These 17 T cell receptor beta chains originate from one sample sequenced in a study of T-cell memory formation after mild COVID-19. TCRdb redid the calling of the 5' RACE reads with MiXCR, one entry per CDR3 protein. The data contain 250,000 to 300,000 distinct CDR3 sequences, 8% to 10% of them seen just once; the ten biggest clones take up under 25%. The sequencing sample was made of PBMCs or a T cell subset sorted from them (not recorded which). These receptors all stem from a man aged 18 to 30 who had mild COVID-19 (a few samples of this study predate the infection). Cell type and time point are not known.

This clonotype was counted only a few times. V usage is TRBV5-6 and J usage is TRBJ2-4, with 7 bases identical to TRBD1. V lost 0 bases and J lost 6; bases outside the gene matches: 3. Germline assignment: CDR1 SGHDT and CDR2 YYEEEE. There are 14 residues in the CDR3. CDR3 region: CASSLGTGTNIQYF. Written as DNA, the CDR3 is TGTGCCAGCAGCTTGGGGACAGGAACAAACATTCAGTACTTC.

The chain's CDR3 is CASRRPGRGATDTQYF. The DNA of the CDR3 is TGTGCCAGCAGAAGACCAGGGAGAGGGGCCACAGATACGCAGTATTTT. The V gene is TRBV11-2, the J gene TRBJ2-3, with D perhaps matching TRBD1 or TRBD2 (5 bases each). Deletions cut 6 bases from V and 2 bases from J, with 18 bases between. The CDR3 is 16 amino acids. Germline lookup yields CDR1 SGHAT and CDR2 FQNNGV.

This clonotype was seen at least ten times. This rearrangement joins TRBV4-3 to TRBJ1-3, with 7 bases that match TRBD1. The CDR3 is 16 amino acids. V lost 0 bases and J lost 2; bases outside the gene matches: 4. From germline, CDR1 is LGHNA and CDR2 YSLEER. The DNA for the CDR3 is TGCGCCAGCAGCCAAGATGGCAGGGGGGCTGGAAACACCATATATTTT. This translates into CASSQDGRGAGNTIYF.

V and J are TRBV4-3 and TRBJ1-3; tentative D call: TRBD1 (6 bases). The germline V gene encodes CDR1 LGHNA and CDR2 YSLEER. The V and J ends lost 7 bases and 0 bases respectively, with 13 bases between them. This CDR3 spans 15 amino acids. Here the CDR3 DNA reads TGCGCCAGCACCTCGGGGGACAACTCTGGAAACACCATATATTTT. It is translated as CASTSGDNSGNTIYF.

This clonotype was detected only once. The gene calls are TRBV5-1 and TRBJ2-3; D may correspond to TRBD1 or TRBD2 (5 bases each). The V end lost 4 bases, the J end lost 2 bases, and 11 bases lay between the germline ends. CDR1 SGHRS and CDR2 YFSETQ come from the germline V gene. This CDR3 spans 14 amino acids. CDR3: CASSRNGATDTQYF. The CDR3 nucleotides are TGCGCCAGCAGCCGGAACGGGGCCACAGATACGCAGTATTTT.

The gene calls are TRBV25-1 and TRBJ2-3; TRBD2 matches 9 bases. Germline CDR1 and CDR2: MGHDK and SYGVNS. The CDR3 loop spans 14 amino acids. Germline trimming cut 7 bases from V and 4 bases from J; bases unmatched to any gene: 6. The DNA for the CDR3 is TGTGCCAGCACCCCAGCGGGGGGTTCAGATACGCAGTATTTT. Translation: CASTPAGGSDTQYF.

This clonotype appeared a few times. The chain is built from TRBV7-9 and TRBJ2-7; 7 bases fit TRBD2. With 1 base clipped from V and 4 bases from J, the junction kept 4 bases outside the gene matches. This CDR3 is 14 amino acids long. Looked up from germline, CDR1 is SEHNR and CDR2 is FQNEAQ (reference sequence). This CDR3 reads CASSLEGGSYEQYF. The CDR3 bases are TGTGCCAGCAGCTTAGAGGGCGGGAGTTACGAGCAGTACTTC.

The chain has TRBV4-3 and TRBJ2-1; 7 bases map to TRBD2. Unmatched junction bases numbered 9, after V lost 0 bases and J lost 10 bases. Germline-derived CDR1 and CDR2 are LGHNA and YSLEER. CDR3 size: 15 residues. CDR3 residues: CASSQDWASGWEQFF. The CDR3 DNA is TGCGCCAGCAGCCAAGATTGGGCTAGCGGATGGGAGCAGTTCTTC.

The chain links TRBV4-1 to TRBJ1-3; no definite D call. V was pared by 1 base and J by 1 base, with 11 bases between. The germline V gene has CDR1 MGHRA and CDR2 YSYEKL. The CDR3 has 16 amino acids. The CDR3 spells CASSQVSPDSGNTIYF. The CDR3 nucleotides read TGCGCCAGCAGCCAAGTCTCCCCCGATTCTGGAAACACCATATATTTT.

The gene calls are TRBV10-3 and TRBJ2-3, with a possible D match to TRBD2 (7 bases). V was clipped by 10 bases and J by 4 bases, with 15 bases between them. CDR1 and CDR2 (germline): ENHRY, SYGVKD. This CDR3 comprises 13 residues. CDR3 amino acids: CATREGGADTQYF. The CDR3 DNA reads as TGTGCCACACGAGAGGGGGGGGCAGATACGCAGTATTTT.

This clonotype came up a few times. The V call is TRBV12-3 or TRBV12-4, the J call TRBJ1-5; no reliable D call. This CDR3 comprises 12 residues. Trimming shortened V by 3 bases and J by 6 bases, and 6 bases separated the two germline ends. This CDR3 reads CASSFYAQPQHF. The CDR3 region has the DNA TGTGCCAGCAGTTTCTATGCTCAGCCCCAGCATTTT.

This clonotype was seen a few times. This chain joins TRBV12-3 or TRBV12-4 and TRBJ1-4; 7 nucleotides match TRBD1. V gave up 4 bases and J gave up 7 bases; unmatched junction bases: 6. The CDR3 contains 14 residues. The CDR3 region is CASSYRGIGEKLFF. DNA of the CDR3: TGTGCCAGCAGTTACAGGGGAATAGGTGAAAAACTGTTTTTT.

This clonotype was recorded many times. The rearrangement uses TRBV12-3 or TRBV12-4 and TRBJ1-1; D is unresolved. The V end was cut by 6 bases, the J end by 1 base, with 9 bases between. The CDR3 is made up of 13 amino acids. The chain's CDR3 is CASSSQENTEAFF. The DNA for the CDR3 is TGTGCCAGCAGCTCCCAGGAGAACACTGAAGCTTTCTTT.

This clonotype appeared a few times. This chain joins TRBV12-3 or TRBV12-4 and TRBJ1-2; 9 bases are a match to TRBD1. Trimming cost V 6 bases and J 7 bases; bases outside gene matches: 6. This CDR3 spans 13 amino acids. The chain's CDR3 is CASRPGQGGGYTF. CDR3 bases: TGTGCCAGCAGGCCGGGACAGGGAGGTGGCTACACCTTC.

The chain combines TRBV19 with TRBJ1-5; tentatively, D is TRBD1 (6 bases). Germline CDR1 LNHDA, CDR2 SQIVND (reference sequence). V lost 6 bases, J lost 1 base, and 13 bases lay in between. This CDR3 region has 15 residues. CDR3 sequence: CASRLFGTSNQPQHF. Written as DNA, the CDR3 is TGTGCCAGTAGACTCTTCGGGACAAGCAATCAGCCCCAGCATTTT.

The chain combines TRBV4-2 with TRBJ1-2; D remains ambiguous. CDR1 and CDR2 from the germline V gene are LGHNA and YNFKEQ. The CDR3 has 16 amino acids. The V end lost 0 bases, the J end lost 0 bases, and 11 bases lay between the germline ends. The CDR3, as DNA: TGTGCCAGCAGCCAAGATAGCGCCGGAACTAACTATGGCTACACCTTC. It codes for CASSQDSAGTNYGYTF.

This clonotype was detected only a few times. The chain recombines TRBV5-1 with TRBJ2-3; TRBD2 agrees at 8 bases. The germline V gene encodes CDR1 SGHRS and CDR2 YFSETQ. The CDR3 length is 20 residues. The ends lost 1 base at V and 3 bases at J; junction bases unmatched: 19. CDR3 bases: TGCGCCAGCAGCTTGTCTCCTATAAGCGGGGGCGGTACAGGGACAGATACGCAGTATTTT. As protein: CASSLSPISGGGTGTDTQYF.